A single sample is the source of the 31 T cell receptor beta chains below, sequenced in a study of T cells in Graves' hyperthyroidism and ophthalmopathy. RNA transcripts served as the template for amplifying TCR beta CDR3 regions. When the TCR CDR3 underwent first-round RT-PCR, the HTBI primer set was used. MiXCR was run by TCRdb on the multiplex PCR reads, yielding one entry per CDR3 protein. This table has roughly 800,000 distinct CDR3 sequences, 35% to 40% appearing once. Sequencing used blood. Receptor source: a man between 18 and 35 years old with Graves' hyperthyroidism.

The chain combines TRBV6-5 with TRBJ1-2; D might be TRBD1 (6 bases). The CDR3 totals 15 residues. CDR1 and CDR2 (germline): MNHEY, SVGAGI. Trimming pared 6 bases from V and 0 bases from J, leaving 14 bases between. CDR3 protein: CASRGRGSANYGYTF. As DNA, the CDR3 is TGTGCCAGCAGAGGCAGGGGATCGGCTAACTATGGCTACACCTTC.

V usage is TRBV11-3 and J usage is TRBJ2-5; weak D call: TRBD1 (6 bases). Trimming left V 5 bases short and J 7 bases short, with 17 bases between. Germline values: CDR1 SGHNT, CDR2 YENEEA. CDR3 length equals 14 residues. In DNA, the CDR3 is TGTGCCAGCAGCCACGGGACACGCGATGGGACCCAGTACTTC. It is translated as CASSHGTRDGTQYF.

This clonotype was counted between two and nine times. The J gene is TRBJ1-3, the V gene TRBV19; 7 nucleotides line up with TRBD1. J lost 7 bases, V lost 5 bases, and 14 bases had no gene match. Germline CDR1 is LNHDA and CDR2 is SQIVND (reference sequence). The CDR3 runs to 16 residues. The CDR3 is CASSRTGRTLRNTIYF. Here the CDR3 DNA reads TGTGCCAGTAGTCGGACAGGACGGACGTTAAGGAACACCATATATTTT.

This clonotype was found once. The genes are TRBV14 and TRBJ2-1, with 10 bases fitting TRBD2. The CDR3 runs to 16 residues. Germline lookup yields CDR1 SGHDN and CDR2 FVKESK. With 4 bases clipped from V and 10 bases from J, the junction kept 13 bases outside the gene matches. The CDR3 DNA sequence: TGTGCCAGCAGCCTTTCTGGCGGGCTAGCGGGAGACGAGCAGTTCTTC. It yields the protein CASSLSGGLAGDEQFF. Complete variable domain (other parts from reference TRBV14 and TRBJ2-1): EAGVTQFPSHSVIEKGQTVTLRCDPISGHDNLYWYRRVMGKEIKFLLHFVKESKQDESGMPNNRFLAERTGGTYSTLKVQPAELEDSGVYFCASSLSGGLAGDEQFFGPGTRLTVL.

Note on this clonotype: A much larger clone sits a single nucleotide away, making a read error possible. The chain is built from TRBV7-6 and TRBJ2-5, with 9 nucleotides matching TRBD2. J was trimmed by 5 bases and V by 9 bases; bases with no gene match: 10. This CDR3 comprises 14 residues. Per the germline V gene, CDR1 is SGHVS and CDR2 is FNYEAQ. The DNA for the CDR3 is TGTGCCAGGAGCCCCTTAGCGGGGGAGGAGACCCAGTACTTC. Its protein product is CARSPLAGEETQYF.

The chain has TRBV15 and TRBJ2-6, with no clear D. Germline V gene data show CDR1 as LNHNV and CDR2 as YYDKDF (reference sequence). This CDR3 has 12 amino acids. The CDR3 spells CALQTGANVLTF. The CDR3 DNA reads TGTGCTCTCCAGACGGGGGCCAACGTCCTGACTTTC.

The chain links TRBV7-9 to TRBJ2-7; D is ambiguous. This CDR3 is 14 amino acids long. Germline CDR1 is SEHNR and CDR2 is FQNEAQ (reference sequence). V lost 0 bases and J 1 base, leaving 7 bases between the germline ends. DNA of the CDR3: TGTGCCAGCAGCTTAGCCCGCAGTTCCTACGAGCAGTACTTC. Its translation: CASSLARSSYEQYF.

This clonotype occurred many times. This chain uses TRBV7-8 with TRBJ1-2; tentative D call: TRBD1 (6 bases). The CDR3 spans 15 residues. V lost 3 bases and J 4 bases, leaving 15 bases between the germline ends. Germline CDR1 SGHVS, CDR2 FQNEAQ. The CDR3 coding sequence is TGTGCCAGCAGCTTCGAACAGGGATGGAGCTATGGCTACACCTTC. Translation: CASSFEQGWSYGYTF.

In its sample, this clonotype was seen a few times. At one end, the junction sequence differs from germline, possibly due to a read error. V and J are TRBV2 and TRBJ1-6; D ambiguous. The CDR3 totals 13 residues. The V gene's germline CDR1 is SNHLY and CDR2 FYNNEI. This CDR3 reads CASNEGAGSPLHF. The CDR3 DNA sequence: TGTGCCAGCAATGAAGGCGCGGGGTCACCCCTCCACTTT.

This clonotype occurred a few times. The chain combines TRBV20-1 with TRBJ1-1; tentatively, D is TRBD1 (6 bases). Trimming removed 1 base at V and 11 bases at J, with 17 bases between. Per germline, CDR1 DFQATT and CDR2 SNEGSKA (reference sequence). The CDR3 length is 13 residues. CDR3 DNA sequence: TGCAGTGCTAGAGTGGGGGGGCCGGGTGAGGCTTTCTTT. It is translated as CSARVGGPGEAFF.

The V and J genes are TRBV6-1 and TRBJ1-6; D unresolved. The CDR3 covers 13 residues. The V and J ends lost 8 bases and 10 bases respectively, with 15 bases between them. The germline V gene encodes CDR1 MNHNS and CDR2 SASEGT. The CDR3 nucleotides are TGTGCCAGCCGGGCCTATGACTCGTCACCCCTCCACTTT. The encoded protein is CASRAYDSSPLHF.

This clonotype was found many times. The V and J genes are TRBV10-3 and TRBJ1-6; D gene uncertain. The germline V gene encodes CDR1 ENHRY and CDR2 SYGVKD. The length of the CDR3 is 12 residues. V dropped 3 bases and J dropped 6 bases, with 3 bases sitting between them. The CDR3 reads CAISDANSPLHF. The CDR3 DNA follows: TGTGCCATCAGTGACGCTAATTCACCCCTCCACTTT.

J is TRBJ1-5 and V is TRBV29-1, with no clear D. V was pared by 4 bases and J by 14 bases, with 18 bases between. The CDR3 totals 12 residues. CDR1 SQVTM and CDR2 ANQGSEA come from the germline V gene. The CDR3 spells CSVVSGVRYEHF. In DNA form, the CDR3 reads TGCAGCGTTGTGAGCGGAGTGCGGTACGAGCATTTT.

This clonotype was counted between two and nine times. The chain joins TRBV5-1 to TRBJ1-6; D is ambiguous. Germline V gene lookup returns CDR1 SGHRS and CDR2 YFSETQ. With 0 bases removed from V and 11 bases from J, the gap between germline ends came to 9 bases. This CDR3 comprises 13 residues. CDR3 protein: CASSLGLSAPLHF. For the CDR3, the DNA is TGCGCCAGCAGCTTGGGCCTATCGGCACCCCTCCACTTT. Full variable domain (missing parts from reference TRBV5-1 and TRBJ1-6): KAGVTQTPRYLIKTRGQQVTLSCSPISGHRSVSWYQQTPGQGLQFLFEYFSETQRNKGNFPGRFSGRQFSNSRSEMNVSTLELGDSALYLCASSLGLSAPLHFGNGTRLTVT.

J is TRBJ2-5 and V is TRBV7-2, with 8 bases lining up with TRBD1. The DNA end is a closer match to TRBJ2-1, so the J assignment may be wrong. Germline V gene sequence: CDR1 SGHTA, CDR2 FQGNSA. The CDR3 runs to 13 residues. The CDR3 coding sequence is TGTGCCAGCAGCTTACAGGGGGCGGTTGGACAGTTCTTC. Amino acid sequence: CASSLQGAVGQFF.

The V gene is TRBV12-3 or TRBV12-4, the J gene TRBJ2-2; 9 bases fit TRBD2. The CDR3 is 14 amino acids. V shed 4 bases, J shed 4 bases, and the junction held 1 base outside the gene matches. DNA of the CDR3: TGTGCCAGCAGTTCTAGCGGGGCCACCGGGGAGCTGTTTTTT. Translation: CASSSSGATGELFF.

The chain carries TRBV7-9 and TRBJ1-4; D gene ambiguous. This CDR3 has 15 residues. The ends were cut back, 6 bases at V and 0 bases at J, with 11 bases in the middle. The germline V gene encodes CDR1 SEHNR and CDR2 FQNEAQ (reference sequence). CDR3 sequence: CASSYLYPTNEKLFF. The CDR3 DNA sequence: TGTGCCAGCAGTTATCTTTACCCAACTAATGAAAAACTGTTTTTT.

This clonotype has a handful of counts. This rearrangement joins TRBV5-1 to TRBJ1-1; TRBD1 matches at 7 bases. The CDR3 is 17 residues long. Unmatched junction bases numbered 13, after V lost 4 bases and J lost 1 base. Per the germline V gene, CDR1 is SGHRS and CDR2 is YFSETQ. This CDR3 is CASSPSLLQGRNTEAFF. CDR3 DNA: TGCGCCAGCAGCCCTTCCCTGTTACAGGGGAGGAACACTGAAGCTTTCTTT.

This clonotype was observed at least ten times. V and J are TRBV5-1 and TRBJ2-7, with 9 bases identical to TRBD1. The germline gives CDR1 SGHRS, CDR2 YFSETQ. The CDR3 runs 14 residues. V was clipped by 4 bases and J by 6 bases; unmatched bases: 8. CDR3 DNA sequence: TGCGCCAGCAGCCCGGGACAGGGCATAACCGAGCAGTACTTC. Translated, it gives CASSPGQGITEQYF.

In DNA form, the CDR3 reads TGTGCCAGCAGTGGACAGGTCCAGTCTTCCGAGCAGTACTTC. Protein: CASSGQVQSSEQYF. The rearrangement uses TRBV2 and TRBJ2-7; a possible D gene is TRBD1 (6 bases). The germline CDR1 and CDR2 sequences are SNHLY and FYNNEI. The CDR3 runs to 14 residues. V was shortened by 4 bases and J by 6 bases, with 16 bases between the two germline ends.

In the case of this clonotype: A much larger clone differs from this one at a single base, so this may be a read error. The chain is built from TRBV10-3 and TRBJ1-3, with 7 positions matching TRBD1. V shed 6 bases, J shed 2 bases, and the junction held 1 base outside the gene matches. The CDR3 consists of 13 residues. In germline, CDR1 is ENHRY, CDR2 SYGVKD. This CDR3 reads CAIRTGTGNTIYF. The CDR3 region has the DNA TGTGCCATCAGGACAGGGACTGGAAACACCATATATTTT.

In this sample, this clonotype turned up many times. The chain recombines TRBV2 with TRBJ2-2; TRBD1 is a possible D gene (5 bases). V lost 1 base and J 6 bases, leaving 6 bases between the germline ends. The germline gives CDR1 SNHLY, CDR2 FYNNEI. The CDR3 has 13 residues. The CDR3 coding sequence is TGTGCCAGCAGTGAAGGCAGGGCCGGGGAGCTGTTTTTT. Protein product: CASSEGRAGELFF.

This clonotype was detected only a few times. The J gene is TRBJ1-2, the V gene TRBV20-1; a possible D gene is TRBD1 (6 bases). Trimming removed 5 bases at V and 4 bases at J, with 11 bases between. The V gene's germline CDR1 is DFQATT and CDR2 SNEGSKA (reference sequence). This CDR3 has 12 amino acids. CDR3 DNA: TGCAGTGCTCCCAGACAGGCCTATGGCTACACCTTC. It is translated as CSAPRQAYGYTF.

This clonotype was seen ten or more times. This chain joins TRBV29-1 and TRBJ2-2; D is ambiguous. Germline V gene data show CDR1 as SQVTM and CDR2 as ANQGSEA. The germline V and J ends were trimmed by 4 bases and 6 bases, with 6 bases remaining between them. The CDR3 has 11 residues. This CDR3 reads CSVGWAGELFF. CDR3 nucleotides: TGCAGCGTTGGGTGGGCCGGGGAGCTGTTTTTT.

This clonotype was picked up a small number of times. The chain recombines TRBV7-2 with TRBJ2-7; TRBD2 is a possible D gene (6 bases). V dropped 5 bases and J dropped 1 base, with 15 bases sitting between them. There are 15 residues in the CDR3. In germline, CDR1 is SGHTA, CDR2 FQGNSA. CDR3 bases: TGTGCCAGCAGCGCCGTCGGGGGATTTTCCTACGAGCAGTACTTC. This codes for CASSAVGGFSYEQYF. The variable domain in full, with the rest retrieved from reference TRBV7-2 and TRBJ2-7, is GAGVSQSPSNKVTEKGKDVELRCDPISGHTALYWYRQSLGQGLEFLIYFQGNSAPDKSGLPSDRFSAERTGGSVSTLTIQRTQQEDSAVYLCASSAVGGFSYEQYFGPGTRLTVT.

This clonotype has only one observation. V is TRBV15 and J is TRBJ1-1, with D perhaps matching TRBD1 (5 bases). The CDR3 has 13 residues. From germline, CDR1 is LNHNV and CDR2 YYDKDF (reference sequence). Deletions cut 4 bases from V and 4 bases from J, with 10 bases between. CDR3 sequence (DNA): TGTGCCACCAGCATCCCCAGGGCCACTGAAGCTTTCTTT. Protein product: CATSIPRATEAFF.

At least ten counts were recorded for this clonotype. The chain recombines TRBV10-2 with TRBJ2-5; D unresolved. The germline V gene encodes CDR1 WSHSY and CDR2 SAAADI. Trimming cost V 3 bases and J 1 base, with 12 bases left between them. The CDR3 is 15 amino acids. The CDR3 DNA reads as TGCGCCAGCAGTGAACCGACATATTCCCAAGAGACCCAGTACTTC. Encoded protein: CASSEPTYSQETQYF.

In its sample, this clonotype was seen many times. The chain is built from TRBV7-9 and TRBJ2-7; the match to TRBD1 covers 8 bases. CDR3 size: 16 residues. Trimming cost V 5 bases and J 2 bases; bases outside gene matches: 11. The germline V gene has CDR1 SEHNR and CDR2 FQNEAQ (reference sequence). In nucleotides, the CDR3 is TGTGCCAGCAGCACAGGGACCGGGACAGGCACCTACGAGCAGTACTTC. This encodes CASSTGTGTGTYEQYF.

This clonotype was detected a few times. The V gene is TRBV12-3 or TRBV12-4, the J gene TRBJ1-5; D gene ambiguous. CDR3 size: 13 residues. Trimming stripped 4 bases from V and 6 bases from J, with 10 bases between. CDR3 in amino acids: CASSSALSQPQHF. CDR3 in DNA: TGTGCCAGCAGTTCCGCCCTGAGTCAGCCCCAGCATTTT.

This clonotype was found a few times. V usage is TRBV12-3 or TRBV12-4 and J usage is TRBJ1-5, with TRBD1 matching 9 bases. V gave up 4 bases and J gave up 0 bases; unmatched junction bases: 4. The CDR3 length is 16 residues. CDR3 bases: TGTGCCAGCAGTTCCGGGACAGGGATTAGCAATCAGCCCCAGCATTTT. As protein: CASSSGTGISNQPQHF.

This clonotype was found a few times. This chain connects TRBV12-3 or TRBV12-4 to TRBJ2-7; D remains unclear. V dropped 0 bases and J dropped 4 bases, with 10 bases sitting between them. CDR3 length: 14 residues. CDR3 coding DNA: TGTGCCAGCAGTTTAGCCGGGTCGAAGTACGAGCAGTACTTC. It encodes CASSLAGSKYEQYF.